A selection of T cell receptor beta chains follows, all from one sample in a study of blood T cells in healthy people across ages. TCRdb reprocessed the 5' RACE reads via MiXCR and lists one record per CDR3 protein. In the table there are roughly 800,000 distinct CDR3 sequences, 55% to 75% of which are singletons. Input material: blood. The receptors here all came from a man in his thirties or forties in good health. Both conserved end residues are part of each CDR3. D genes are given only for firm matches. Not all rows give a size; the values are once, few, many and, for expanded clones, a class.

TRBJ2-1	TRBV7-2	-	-	CASSPTGRQFF	TGTGCCAGCAGCCCAACGGGGCGGCAGTTCTTC
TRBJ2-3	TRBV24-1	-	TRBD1	CATSDGGQGWGDTQYF	TGTGCCACCAGTGATGGCGGACAGGGTTGGGGGGATACGCAGTATTTT
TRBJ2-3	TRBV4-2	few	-	CASSQEGSADTQYF	TGTGCCAGCAGCCAAGAAGGTTCGGCAGATACGCAGTATTTT
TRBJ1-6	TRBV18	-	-	CASSSGTDGKPLHF	TGTGCCAGCTCATCCGGGACGGACGGCAAGCCCCTCCACTTT
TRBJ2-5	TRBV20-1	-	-	CSAKNFGQGANEQNF	-
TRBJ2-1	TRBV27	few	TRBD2	CASSRSGGELLYNEQFF	TGTGCCAGCAGTCGTAGCGGGGGGGAACTACTTTACAATGAGCAGTTCTTC
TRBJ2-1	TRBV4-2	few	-	CASSPQTDEQFF	TGTGCCAGCAGCCCCCAGACGGATGAGCAGTTCTTC
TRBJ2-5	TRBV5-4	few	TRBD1	CASSRGTGLGETQYF	TGTGCCAGCAGCCGGGGGACAGGGCTCGGGGAGACCCAGTACTTC
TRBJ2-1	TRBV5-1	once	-	CASSLEVEFGEQFF	TGCGCCAGCAGCTTGGAGGTCGAGTTCGGTGAGCAGTTCTTC
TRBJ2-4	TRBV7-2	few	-	CASSLFTRRDKNIQYF	TGTGCCAGCAGCCTCTTCACCCGGAGGGACAAAAACATTCAGTACTTC
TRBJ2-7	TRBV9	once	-	CASSVGPEPYEQYF	TGTGCCAGCAGCGTAGGACCCGAACCCTACGAGCAGTACTTC
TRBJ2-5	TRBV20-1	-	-	CSIAAPGLGETQYF	TGCAGTATCGCTGCCCCGGGGTTGGGAGAGACCCAGTACTTC
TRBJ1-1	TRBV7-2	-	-	CASSLQEYRVTEAFF	TGTGCCAGCAGCCTCCAGGAATACAGGGTGACTGAAGCTTTCTTT
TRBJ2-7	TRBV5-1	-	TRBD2	CASSPGLALSSYNEQYF	TGCGCCAGCAGCCCGGGACTAGCGTTAAGCTCCTACAATGAGCAGTACTTC
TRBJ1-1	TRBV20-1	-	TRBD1	CSAHHPGGDTEAFF	TGCAGTGCACATCACCCAGGGGGTGACACTGAAGCTTTCTTT
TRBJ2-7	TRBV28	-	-	CASSSIIPTYEQYF	TGTGCCAGCAGTTCTATCATCCCAACCTACGAGCAGTACTTC
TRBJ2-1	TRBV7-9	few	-	CASSLEDEQFF	TGCGCCAGCAGCCTCGAGGATGAGCAGTTCTTC
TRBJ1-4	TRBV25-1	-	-	CASSDGEKLFF	TGTGCCAGCAGTGATGGGGAAAAACTGTTTTTT
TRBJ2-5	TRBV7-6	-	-	CASSLRTVGHTQETQYF	TGTGCCAGCAGCCTTCGGACCGTGGGGCACACGCAAGAGACCCAGTACTTC
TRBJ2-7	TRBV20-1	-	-	CSAGDEYEQYF	TGCAGTGCTGGGGACGAATACGAGCAGTACTTC
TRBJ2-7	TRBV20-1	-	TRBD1	CSARALGATGGYEQYF	TGCAGTGCTAGAGCCCTAGGGGCGACAGGGGGGTATGAGCAGTACTTC
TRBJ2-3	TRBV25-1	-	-	CASSRSWSTDTQYF	TGTGCCAGCAGTAGGTCGTGGTCCACAGATACGCAGTATTTT
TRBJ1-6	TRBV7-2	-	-	CASSLMRGGAPLHF	TGTGCCAGCAGCTTAATGAGGGGGGGGGCACCCCTCCACTTT
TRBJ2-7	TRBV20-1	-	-	CSARVRGSNEQYF	TGCAGTGCTAGAGTCCGGGGGTCCAACGAGCAGTACTTC
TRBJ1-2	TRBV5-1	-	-	CASSLAPGGDYGYTF	TGCGCCAGCAGCTTGGCCCCGGGCGGGGACTATGGCTACACCTTC
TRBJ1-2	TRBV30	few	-	CAWGSRYGYGYTF	TGTGCCTGGGGTTCGCGGTATGGCTATGGCTACACCTTC
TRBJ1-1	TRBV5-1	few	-	CASSLAAGGTEAFF	TGCGCCAGCAGCTTGGCGGCAGGAGGGACTGAAGCTTTCTTT
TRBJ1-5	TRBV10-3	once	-	CAISADKYPNQPQHF	TGTGCCATCAGTGCTGACAAATACCCCAATCAGCCCCAGCATTTT
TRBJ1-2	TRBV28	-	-	CASSVGSGAGYTF	TGTGCCAGCAGTGTAGGGTCCGGGGCCGGCTACACCTTC
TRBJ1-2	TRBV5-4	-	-	CASGKGAQMGGYTF	TGTGCCAGCGGTAAAGGGGCCCAGATGGGCGGCTACACCTTC
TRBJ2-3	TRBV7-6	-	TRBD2	CASSPRLAGTDTQYF	TGTGCCAGCAGCCCCAGACTAGCGGGCACAGATACGCAGTATTTT
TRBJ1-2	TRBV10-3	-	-	CAIGKNRAENGYTF	TGTGCCATCGGGAAAAACAGGGCCGAAAATGGCTACACCTTC
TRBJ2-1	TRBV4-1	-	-	CASSQEVRGNEQFF	TGCGCCAGCAGCCAAGAAGTTCGGGGGAATGAGCAGTTCTTC
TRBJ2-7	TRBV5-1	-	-	CASTSGSSFYEQYF	TGCGCCAGCACATCAGGGTCCTCTTTCTACGAGCAGTACTTC
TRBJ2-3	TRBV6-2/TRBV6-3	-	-	CASSYFPKTDTQYF	TGTGCCAGCAGTTACTTTCCGAAGACAGATACGCAGTATTTT
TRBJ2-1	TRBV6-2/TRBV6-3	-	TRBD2	CATRSGLAGVSYNEQFF	TGTGCCACCCGTTCGGGACTAGCGGGAGTATCCTACAATGAGCAGTTCTTC
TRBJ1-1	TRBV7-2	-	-	CASRAGGHTEAFF	TGTGCCAGCAGGGCGGGGGGCCACACTGAAGCTTTCTTT
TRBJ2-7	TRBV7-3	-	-	CASSLSPGLYNEQYF	TGTGCCAGCAGCCTGTCCCCCGGACTTTACAATGAGCAGTACTTC
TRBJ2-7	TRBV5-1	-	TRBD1	CASSWQGQADEQYF	TGCGCCAGCAGCTGGCAAGGACAGGCCGACGAGCAGTACTTC
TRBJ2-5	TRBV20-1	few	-	CSARTGVGETQYF	TGCAGTGCTAGAACAGGAGTGGGAGAGACCCAGTACTTC
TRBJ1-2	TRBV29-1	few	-	CSGSEDGYTF	TGCAGCGGTAGTGAGGATGGCTACACCTTC
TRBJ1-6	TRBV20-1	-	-	CSASKTGQDVHF	TGCAGTGCTAGTAAAACGGGCCAAGATGTCCACTTT
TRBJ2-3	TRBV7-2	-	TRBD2	CASSQLAVGLSTDTQYF	TGTGCCAGCAGCCAACTAGCGGTGGGGCTTAGCACAGATACGCAGTATTTT
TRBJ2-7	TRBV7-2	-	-	CASSLEAAVYF	TGTGCCAGCAGCTTAGAGGCGGCTGTGTACTTC
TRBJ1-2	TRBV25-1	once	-	CASSFTSNYDYTF	TGTGCCAGCAGTTTCACCTCTAACTATGACTACACCTTC
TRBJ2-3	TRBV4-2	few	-	CASSQGERLPTDTQYF	TGTGCCAGCAGCCAAGGAGAAAGACTACCGACAGATACGCAGTATTTT